This entry concerns a single TCR beta chain. The antigen is undetermined. Sequencing was performed with immunoSEQ multiplex PCR; in TCRdb, only in-frame clones are kept and a portion is missing. The profile covers 15,000 or so clones, with approximately 84% appearing a single time and roughly 13% taken by the ten largest. CDR1 SGHDT and CDR2 YYEEEE come from the germline V gene. There are 12 residues in the CDR3. V was shortened by 3 bases and J by 7 bases, with 11 bases between the two germline ends. These data are taken from a study of T cell clonotyping in hematopoietic cell transplantation. General study findings and limits: Graft donor and pretransplant recipient Inverse Simpson Index values predicted broader posttransplant TCR diversity. After transplant, recipient diversity fell while pathologically expanded clonotypes grew through day 180. At the given depth, recipient repertoires were over 95% de novo clonotypes. Without cell sorting, CD4 versus CD8 contributions remain unresolved.

The sequenced sample was PBMCs, obtained 100 days after allogeneic stem cell transplant. The chain joins TRBV5-6 to TRBJ2-7; no reliable D call. This TCR derives from a male patient between 45 and 60 years old who had an allogeneic stem cell transplant from an unrelated donor, so T cells may come from the graft donor. Some clones in this sample may be carry-over from other donors' samples. The CDR3 sequence is CASSSPWREQYF. The CDR3 bases are TGTGCCAGCAGCTCACCATGGCGGGAGCAGTACTTC.